A selection of T cell receptor beta chains follows, all from one sample in a study of CD8 T cells in Susac syndrome. TCRdb redid the calling of the immunoSEQ multiplex PCR reads with MiXCR, one entry per CDR3 protein. The sample has around 170,000 distinct CDR3 sequences, approximately 95% seen once. The sample comprised CD8+ T cells from PBMCs. The receptors come from a human donor with multiple sclerosis. Both conserved end residues are part of each CDR3. Each record gives: V gene, D gene, clone size, J gene, CDR3 DNA, CDR3 protein. D genes are given only for firm matches. Some rows have no size entry. The others give once, few or many, or a class for an expanded clone.

TRBV27	.	.	TRBJ2-2	TGTGCCAGCAGTTTGCTCCTTACCGGGGAGCTGTTTTTT	CASSLLLTGELFF
TRBV15	.	.	TRBJ2-2	TGTGCCACCAGCAGAGATAGGGACAACTTGGGCGGGGAGCTGTTTTTT	CATSRDRDNLGGELFF
TRBV20-1	TRBD2	.	TRBJ2-1	TGCAGTGCTTACCCCCTGGCGGGAGGCGACAATGAGCAGTTCTTC	CSAYPLAGGDNEQFF
TRBV20-1	.	.	TRBJ2-7	TGCAGTGCTCGGGAACGACTTCCCCCCTACGAGCAGTACTTC	CSARERLPPYEQYF
TRBV20-1	.	.	TRBJ2-7	TGCAGTGCCCATTCCGGGGGCTCCTACGAGCAGTACTTC	CSAHSGGSYEQYF
TRBV27	TRBD1	.	TRBJ2-5	TGTGCCAGCAGTTTCCTCGGGACAGCCCAGGAGACCCAGTACTTC	CASSFLGTAQETQYF
TRBV7-9	.	.	TRBJ2-5	TGTGCCAGCAGCCGGCCGGGACCGAAAGAGACCCAGTACTTC	CASSRPGPKETQYF
TRBV9	.	.	TRBJ2-2	TGTGCCAGCAGCGTAGGCGATGTGAACACCGGGGAGCTGTTTTTT	CASSVGDVNTGELFF
TRBV6-5	.	.	TRBJ2-5	TGTGCCAGCGTCAACCCGGAGGGGGAGACCCAGTACTTC	CASVNPEGETQYF
TRBV6-1	.	.	TRBJ2-4	TGTGCCAGCAGTAATAAATACGGGGAAGCCAAAAACATTCAGTACTTC	CASSNKYGEAKNIQYF
TRBV4-1	.	.	TRBJ1-2	TGCGCCAGCAGCCAAGATAGGGGGGGCTGGGATGGCTACACCTTC	CASSQDRGGWDGYTF
TRBV6-5	.	.	TRBJ1-1	TGTGCCAGCAGTTACCTCAACACGGGGACTGAAGCTTTCTTT	CASSYLNTGTEAFF
TRBV28	.	once	TRBJ2-1	TGTGCCAGCAGCCCCCTCCCAGTGGTCCATGAGCAGTTCTTC	CASSPLPVVHEQFF
TRBV7-6	.	.	TRBJ2-7	TGTGCCAGCAGCTTAAACCGTCAGGGGATCCACGAGCAGTACTTC	CASSLNRQGIHEQYF
TRBV29-1	.	.	TRBJ2-1	TGCAGCGTTGAAAGCGGCGTAAGGTACAATGAGCAGTTCTTC	CSVESGVRYNEQFF
TRBV7-9	.	.	TRBJ2-7	TGTGCCAGCAGCTTAATGATAGGTGGGCAGTACTTC	CASSLMIGGQYF
TRBV29-1	TRBD1	.	TRBJ2-5	TGCAGCGCCTGGACAGGGGATAGGGAGACCCAGTACTTC	CSAWTGDRETQYF
TRBV27	.	.	TRBJ2-1	TGTGCCAGCGGGCAGTACAATGAGCAGTTCTTC	CASGQYNEQFF
TRBV9	TRBD2	once	TRBJ2-5	TGTGCCAGCAGCGAGGAGACTAGCCCCGACGAGACCCAGTACTTC	CASSEETSPDETQYF
TRBV6-6	TRBD1	.	TRBJ2-1	TGTGCCAGTGGACAGGGGGCAGTCAATGAGCAGTTCTTC	CASGQGAVNEQFF
TRBV27	.	.	TRBJ2-7	TGTGCCAGCAGTGAAAAGGACAGTCTCTACGAGCAGTACTTC	CASSEKDSLYEQYF